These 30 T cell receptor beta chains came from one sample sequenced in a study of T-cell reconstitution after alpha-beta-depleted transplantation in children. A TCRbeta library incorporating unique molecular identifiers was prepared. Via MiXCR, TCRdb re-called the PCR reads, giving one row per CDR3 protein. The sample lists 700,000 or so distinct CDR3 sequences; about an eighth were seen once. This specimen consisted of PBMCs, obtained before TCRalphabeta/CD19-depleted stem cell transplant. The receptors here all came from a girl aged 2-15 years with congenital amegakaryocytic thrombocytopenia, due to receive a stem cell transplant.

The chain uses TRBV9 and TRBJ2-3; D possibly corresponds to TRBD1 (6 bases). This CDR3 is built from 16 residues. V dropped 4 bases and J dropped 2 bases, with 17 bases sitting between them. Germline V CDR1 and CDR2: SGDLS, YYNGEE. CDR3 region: CASSLLPRDNTDTQYF. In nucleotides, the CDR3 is TGTGCCAGCAGCCTCCTACCCCGGGACAACACAGATACGCAGTATTTT.

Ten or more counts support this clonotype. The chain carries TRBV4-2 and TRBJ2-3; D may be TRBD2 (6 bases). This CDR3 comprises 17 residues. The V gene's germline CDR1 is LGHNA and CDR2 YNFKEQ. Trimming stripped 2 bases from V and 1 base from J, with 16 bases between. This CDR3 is CASSQLMGGSGTDTQYF. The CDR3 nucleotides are TGTGCCAGCAGCCAACTCATGGGGGGTAGCGGCACAGATACGCAGTATTTT.

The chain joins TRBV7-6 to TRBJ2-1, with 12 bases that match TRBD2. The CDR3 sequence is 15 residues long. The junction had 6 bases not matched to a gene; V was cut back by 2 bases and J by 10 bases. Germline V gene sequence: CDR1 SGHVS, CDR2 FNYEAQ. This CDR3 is CASSLPTSGSSEQFF. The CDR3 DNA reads TGTGCCAGCAGCTTACCGACTAGCGGGAGTTCAGAGCAGTTCTTC.

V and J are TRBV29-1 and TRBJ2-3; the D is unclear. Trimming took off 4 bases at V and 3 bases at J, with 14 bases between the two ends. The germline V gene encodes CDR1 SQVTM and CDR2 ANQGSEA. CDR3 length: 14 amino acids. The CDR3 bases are TGCAGCGTTGGGACCTACGGTGGGACAGATACGCAGTATTTT. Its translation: CSVGTYGGTDTQYF.

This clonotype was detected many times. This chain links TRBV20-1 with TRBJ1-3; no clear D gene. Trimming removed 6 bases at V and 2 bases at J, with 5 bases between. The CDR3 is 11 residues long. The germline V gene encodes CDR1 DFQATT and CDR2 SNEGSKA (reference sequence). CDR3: CSANTGNTIYF. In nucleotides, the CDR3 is TGCAGTGCCAACACTGGAAACACCATATATTTT.

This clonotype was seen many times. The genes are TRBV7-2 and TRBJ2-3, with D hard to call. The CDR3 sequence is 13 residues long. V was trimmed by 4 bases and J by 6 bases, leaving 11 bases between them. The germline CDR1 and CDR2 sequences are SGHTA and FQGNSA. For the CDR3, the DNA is TGTGCCAGCAGCTATGGGCGCGGCGATACGCAGTATTTT. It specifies CASSYGRGDTQYF.

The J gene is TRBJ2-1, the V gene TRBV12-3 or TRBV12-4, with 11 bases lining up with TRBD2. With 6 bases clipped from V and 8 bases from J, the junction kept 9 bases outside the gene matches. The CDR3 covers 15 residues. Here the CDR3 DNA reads TGTGCCAGCAGCCCTTTAGCGGGAGGGGGTCATGAGCAGTTCTTC. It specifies CASSPLAGGGHEQFF.

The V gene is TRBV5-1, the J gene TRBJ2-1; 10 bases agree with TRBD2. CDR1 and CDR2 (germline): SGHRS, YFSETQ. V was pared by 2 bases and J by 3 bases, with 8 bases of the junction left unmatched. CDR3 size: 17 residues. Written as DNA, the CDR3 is TGCGCCAGCAGCTTTTTGGCTAGCGGGGGTGGCTACAATGAGCAGTTCTTC. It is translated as CASSFLASGGGYNEQFF.

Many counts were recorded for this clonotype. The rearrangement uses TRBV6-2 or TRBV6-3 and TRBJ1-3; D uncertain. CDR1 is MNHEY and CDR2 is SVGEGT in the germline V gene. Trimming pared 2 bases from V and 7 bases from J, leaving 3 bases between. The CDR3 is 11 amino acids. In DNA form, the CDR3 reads TGTGCCAGCAGTTACGGCAACACCATATATTTT. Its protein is CASSYGNTIYF.

The CDR3 bases are TGCAGCGTTGTTGGGGCGGGAGGTGCCCACGAGCAGTACTTC. This sequence encodes CSVVGAGGAHEQYF. The chain links TRBV29-1 to TRBJ2-7; 8 bases map to TRBD2. V lost 4 bases to trimming and J lost 5 bases; unmatched junction nucleotides: 10. The length of the CDR3 is 14 residues. Germline V gene data show CDR1 as SQVTM and CDR2 as ANQGSEA.

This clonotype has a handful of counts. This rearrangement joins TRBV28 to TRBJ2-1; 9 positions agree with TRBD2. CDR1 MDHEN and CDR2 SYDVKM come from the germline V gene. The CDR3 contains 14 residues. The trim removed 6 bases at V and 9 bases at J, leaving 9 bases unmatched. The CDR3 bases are TGTGCCAGCAGCGCGACTAGCGGCCTTCCTGAGCAGTTCTTC. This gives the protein CASSATSGLPEQFF. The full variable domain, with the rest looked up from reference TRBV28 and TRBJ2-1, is DVKVTQSSRYLVKRTGEKVFLECVQDMDHENMFWYRQDPGLGLRLIYFSYDVKMKEKGDIPEGYSVSREKKERFSLILESASTNQTSMYLCASSATSGLPEQFFGPGTRLTVL.

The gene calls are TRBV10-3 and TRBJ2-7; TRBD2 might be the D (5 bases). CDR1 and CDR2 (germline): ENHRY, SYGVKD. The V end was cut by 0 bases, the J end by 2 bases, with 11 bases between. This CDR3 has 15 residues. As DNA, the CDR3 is TGTGCCATCAGTGAGTCCGGGATCGAGACCTACGAGCAGTACTTC. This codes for CAISESGIETYEQYF.

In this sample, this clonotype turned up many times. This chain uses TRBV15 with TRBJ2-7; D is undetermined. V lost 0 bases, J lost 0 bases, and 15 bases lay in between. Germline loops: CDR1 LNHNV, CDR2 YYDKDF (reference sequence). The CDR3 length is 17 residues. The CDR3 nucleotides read TGTGCCACCAGCAGAGATCCGTTAGGTCTCTACTCCTACGAGCAGTACTTC. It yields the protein CATSRDPLGLYSYEQYF.

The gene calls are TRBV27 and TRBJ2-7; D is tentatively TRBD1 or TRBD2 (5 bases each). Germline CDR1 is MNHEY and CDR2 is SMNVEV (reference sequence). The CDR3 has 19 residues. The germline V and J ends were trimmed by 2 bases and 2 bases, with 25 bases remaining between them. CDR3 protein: CASSLSPPGTSVSPYEQYF. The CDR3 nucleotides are TGTGCCAGCAGTTTAAGTCCCCCAGGGACCAGCGTAAGCCCCTACGAGCAGTACTTC.

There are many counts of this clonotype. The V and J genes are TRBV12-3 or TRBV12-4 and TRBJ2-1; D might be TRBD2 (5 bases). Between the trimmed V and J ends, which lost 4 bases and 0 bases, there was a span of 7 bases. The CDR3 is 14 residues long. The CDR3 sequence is CASSSSNSYNEQFF. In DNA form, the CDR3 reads TGTGCCAGCAGTTCTAGCAACTCCTACAATGAGCAGTTCTTC.

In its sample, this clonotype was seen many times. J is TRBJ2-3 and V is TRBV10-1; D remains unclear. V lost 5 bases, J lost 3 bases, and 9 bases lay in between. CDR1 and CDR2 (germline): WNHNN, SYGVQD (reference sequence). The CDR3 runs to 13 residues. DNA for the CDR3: TGCGCCAGCAGTAACCACGGTACAGATACGCAGTATTTT. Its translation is CASSNHGTDTQYF.

CDR3 in amino acids: CASSGRRGRGDIQYF. The CDR3 DNA is TGCGCCAGCAGCGGTCGGAGGGGGCGAGGGGACATTCAGTACTTC. The chain recombines TRBV5-1 with TRBJ2-4, with a tentative D call TRBD1 (7 bases). This CDR3 has 15 amino acids. Per the germline V gene, CDR1 is SGHRS and CDR2 is YFSETQ. V lost 4 bases and J 8 bases, leaving 19 bases between the germline ends.

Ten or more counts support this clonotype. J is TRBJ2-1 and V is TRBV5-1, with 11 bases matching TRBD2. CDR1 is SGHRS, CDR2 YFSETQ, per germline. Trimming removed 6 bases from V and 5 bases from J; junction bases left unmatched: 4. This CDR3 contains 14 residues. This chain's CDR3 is CASTGLAVNNEQFF. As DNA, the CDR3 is TGCGCCAGCACGGGACTAGCGGTAAACAATGAGCAGTTCTTC.

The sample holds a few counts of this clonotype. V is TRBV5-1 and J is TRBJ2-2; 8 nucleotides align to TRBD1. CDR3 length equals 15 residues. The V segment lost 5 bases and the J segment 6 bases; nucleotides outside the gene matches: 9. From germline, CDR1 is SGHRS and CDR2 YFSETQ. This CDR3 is CASSPMTGAAGELFF. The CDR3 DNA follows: TGCGCCAGCAGTCCGATGACAGGGGCAGCCGGGGAGCTGTTTTTT.

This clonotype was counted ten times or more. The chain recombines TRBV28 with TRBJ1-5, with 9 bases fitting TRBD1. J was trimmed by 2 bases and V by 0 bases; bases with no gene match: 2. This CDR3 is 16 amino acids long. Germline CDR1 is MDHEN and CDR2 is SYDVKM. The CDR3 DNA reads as TGTGCCAGCAGTTTATGGACAGGGGGTGGCAATCAGCCCCAGCATTTT. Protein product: CASSLWTGGGNQPQHF.

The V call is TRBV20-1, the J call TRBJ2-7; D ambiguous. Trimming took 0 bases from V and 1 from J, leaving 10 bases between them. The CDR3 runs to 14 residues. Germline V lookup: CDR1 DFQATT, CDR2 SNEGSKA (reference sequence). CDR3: CSARDRAVSYEQYF. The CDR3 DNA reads TGCAGTGCTAGAGATCGGGCGGTTTCCTACGAGCAGTACTTC.

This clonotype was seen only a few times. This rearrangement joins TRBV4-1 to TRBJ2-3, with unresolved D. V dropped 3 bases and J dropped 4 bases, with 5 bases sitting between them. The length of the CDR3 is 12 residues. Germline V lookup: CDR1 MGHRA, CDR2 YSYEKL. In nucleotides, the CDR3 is TGCGCCAGCAGCCATCAGTCAGATACGCAGTATTTT. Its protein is CASSHQSDTQYF.

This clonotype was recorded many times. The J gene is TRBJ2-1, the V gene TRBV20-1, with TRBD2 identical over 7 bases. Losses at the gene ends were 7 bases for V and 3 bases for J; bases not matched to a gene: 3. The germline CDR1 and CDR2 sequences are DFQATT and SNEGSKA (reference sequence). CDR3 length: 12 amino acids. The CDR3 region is CSVLAVYNEQFF. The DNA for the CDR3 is TGCAGTGTCCTAGCGGTCTACAATGAGCAGTTCTTC.

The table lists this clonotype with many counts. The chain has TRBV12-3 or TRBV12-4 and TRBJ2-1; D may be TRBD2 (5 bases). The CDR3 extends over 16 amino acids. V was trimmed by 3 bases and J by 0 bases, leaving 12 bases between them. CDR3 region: CASSFGVRLSYNEQFF. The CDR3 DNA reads TGTGCCAGCAGTTTCGGGGTTCGCCTCTCCTACAATGAGCAGTTCTTC.

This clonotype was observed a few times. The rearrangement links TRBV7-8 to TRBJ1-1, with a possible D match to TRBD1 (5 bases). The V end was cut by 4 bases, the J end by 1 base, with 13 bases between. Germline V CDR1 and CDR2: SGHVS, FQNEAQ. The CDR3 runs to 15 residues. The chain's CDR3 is CASSSPGRSNTEAFF. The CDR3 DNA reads TGTGCCAGCAGCTCACCGGGACGGTCGAACACTGAAGCTTTCTTT.

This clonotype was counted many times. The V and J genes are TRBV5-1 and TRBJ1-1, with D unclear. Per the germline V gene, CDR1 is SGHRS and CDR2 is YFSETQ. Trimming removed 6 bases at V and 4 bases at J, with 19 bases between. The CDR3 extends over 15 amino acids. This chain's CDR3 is CASKRNPALSTEAFF. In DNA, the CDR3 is TGCGCCAGCAAACGGAACCCTGCCCTTAGCACTGAAGCTTTCTTT.

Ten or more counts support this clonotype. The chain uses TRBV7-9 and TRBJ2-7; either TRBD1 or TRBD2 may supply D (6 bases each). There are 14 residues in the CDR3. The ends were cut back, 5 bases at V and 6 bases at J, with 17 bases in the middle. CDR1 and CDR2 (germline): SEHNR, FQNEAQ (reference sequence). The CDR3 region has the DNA TGTGCCAGCAGCCCGGGTATCGGGGGCGGCGAGCAGTACTTC. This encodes CASSPGIGGGEQYF.

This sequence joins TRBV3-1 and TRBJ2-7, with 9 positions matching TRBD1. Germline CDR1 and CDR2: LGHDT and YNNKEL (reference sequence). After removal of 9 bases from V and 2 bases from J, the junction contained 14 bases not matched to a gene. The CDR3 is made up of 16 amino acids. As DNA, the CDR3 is TGTGCCAGTTCCCTGTTTTTAGGACAGGGGACCTACGAGCAGTACTTC. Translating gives CASSLFLGQGTYEQYF.

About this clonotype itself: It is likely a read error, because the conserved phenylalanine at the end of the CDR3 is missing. The CDR3 reads CSAGYGYTS. CDR3 DNA sequence: TGCAGTGCAGGCTATGGCTACACCTCC. The chain uses TRBV20-1 and TRBJ1-2; D remains ambiguous. Per the germline V gene, CDR1 is DFQATT and CDR2 is SNEGSKA (reference sequence). The CDR3 has 9 residues. Trimming cost V 6 bases and J 4 bases, with 3 bases left between them.

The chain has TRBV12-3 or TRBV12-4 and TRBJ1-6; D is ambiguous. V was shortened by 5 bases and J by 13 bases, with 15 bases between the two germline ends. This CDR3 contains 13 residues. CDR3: CASSPHDLSPLHF. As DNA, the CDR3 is TGTGCCAGCAGTCCGCATGACCTATCCCCCCTCCACTTT.